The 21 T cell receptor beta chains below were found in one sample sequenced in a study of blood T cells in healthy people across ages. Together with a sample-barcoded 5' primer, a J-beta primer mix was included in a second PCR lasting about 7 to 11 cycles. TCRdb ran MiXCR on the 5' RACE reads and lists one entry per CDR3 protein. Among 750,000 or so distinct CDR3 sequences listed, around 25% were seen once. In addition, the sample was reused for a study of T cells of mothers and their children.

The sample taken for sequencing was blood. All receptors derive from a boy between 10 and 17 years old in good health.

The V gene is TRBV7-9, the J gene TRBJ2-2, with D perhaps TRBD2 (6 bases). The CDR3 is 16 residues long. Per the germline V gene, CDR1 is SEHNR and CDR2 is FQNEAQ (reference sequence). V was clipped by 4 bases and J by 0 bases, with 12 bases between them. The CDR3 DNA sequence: TGTGCCAGCAGCTCGGAGGGGCTACCGAACACCGGGGAGCTGTTTTTT. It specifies CASSSEGLPNTGELFF.

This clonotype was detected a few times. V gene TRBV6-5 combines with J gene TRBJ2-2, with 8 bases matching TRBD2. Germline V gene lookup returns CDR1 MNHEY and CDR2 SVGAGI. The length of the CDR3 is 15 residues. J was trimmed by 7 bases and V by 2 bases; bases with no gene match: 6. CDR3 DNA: TGTGCCAGCAGTTACGGGACTAGAAAGGTCGGGGAGCTGTTTTTT. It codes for CASSYGTRKVGELFF.

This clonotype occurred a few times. CDR3 sequence: CSVESGSYEQYF. Here the CDR3 DNA reads TGCAGCGTTGAATCGGGCTCCTACGAGCAGTACTTC. The chain carries TRBV29-1 and TRBJ2-1; D not certain. The last part of the DNA fits TRBJ2-7 better; the J call may be wrong. Germline CDR1 reads SQVTM; CDR2 reads ANQGSEA. The CDR3 extends over 12 amino acids.

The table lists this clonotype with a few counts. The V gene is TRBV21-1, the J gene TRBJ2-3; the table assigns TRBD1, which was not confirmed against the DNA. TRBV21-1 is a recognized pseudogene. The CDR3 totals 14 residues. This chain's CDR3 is CASSKGQGSDTQYF. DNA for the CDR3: TGTGCCAGCAGCAAGGGACAGGGATCAGATACGCAGTATTTT.

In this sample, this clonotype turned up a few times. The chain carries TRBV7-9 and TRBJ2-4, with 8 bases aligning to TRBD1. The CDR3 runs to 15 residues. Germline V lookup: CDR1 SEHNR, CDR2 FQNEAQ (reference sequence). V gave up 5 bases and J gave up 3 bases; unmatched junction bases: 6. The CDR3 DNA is TGTGCCAGCAGCCCTCCGGGACAGGTCAAAAACATTCAGTACTTC. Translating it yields CASSPPGQVKNIQYF.

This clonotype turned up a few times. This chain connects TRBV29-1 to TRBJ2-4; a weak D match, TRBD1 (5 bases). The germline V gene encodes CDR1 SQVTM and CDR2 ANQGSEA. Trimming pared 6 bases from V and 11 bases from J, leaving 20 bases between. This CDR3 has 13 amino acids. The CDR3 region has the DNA TGCAGCGTCCACTACAGGTTAATGACTTTTCAGTACTTC. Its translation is CSVHYRLMTFQYF.

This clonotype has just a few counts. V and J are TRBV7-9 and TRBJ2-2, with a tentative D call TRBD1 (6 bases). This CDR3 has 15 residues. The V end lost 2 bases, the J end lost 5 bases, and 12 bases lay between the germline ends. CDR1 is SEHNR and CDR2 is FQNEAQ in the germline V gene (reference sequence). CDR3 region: CASSLTTGHTGELFF. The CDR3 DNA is TGTGCCAGCAGCTTAACAACAGGGCATACCGGGGAGCTGTTTTTT.

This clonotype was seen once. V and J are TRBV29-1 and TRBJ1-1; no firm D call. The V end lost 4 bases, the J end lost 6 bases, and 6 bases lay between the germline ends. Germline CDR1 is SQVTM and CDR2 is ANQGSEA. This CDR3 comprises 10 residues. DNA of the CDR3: TGCAGCGTTGTTGTGGCTGAAGCTTTCTTT. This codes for CSVVVAEAFF.

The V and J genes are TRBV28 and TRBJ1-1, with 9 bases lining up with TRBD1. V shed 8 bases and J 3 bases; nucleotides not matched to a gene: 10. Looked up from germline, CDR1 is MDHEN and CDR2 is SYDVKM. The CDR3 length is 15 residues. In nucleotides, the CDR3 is TGTGCCAGCGGTAACCCGGGACAGGGTGACACTGAAGCTTTCTTT. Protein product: CASGNPGQGDTEAFF.

Written as DNA, the CDR3 is TGTGCCAGCAGCTTAGGAGACAGGGGGGGGGCTTTCTTT. It is translated as CASSLGDRGGAFF. The rearrangement uses TRBV11-2 and TRBJ1-1; 9 bases map to TRBD1. V gave up 1 base and J gave up 11 bases; unmatched junction bases: 5. There are 13 residues in the CDR3. Germline V gene lookup returns CDR1 SGHAT and CDR2 FQNNGV. Full variable domain (missing parts from reference TRBV11-2 and TRBJ1-1): EAGVAQSPRYKIIEKRQSVAFWCNPISGHATLYWYQQILGQGPKLLIQFQNNGVVDDSQLPKDRFSAERLKGVDSTLKIQPAKLEDSAVYLCASSLGDRGGAFFGQGTRLTVV.

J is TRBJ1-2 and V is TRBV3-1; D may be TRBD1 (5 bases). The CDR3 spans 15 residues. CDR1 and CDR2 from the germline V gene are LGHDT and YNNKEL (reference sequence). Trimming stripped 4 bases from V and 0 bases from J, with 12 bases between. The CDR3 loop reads CASSPRDFTNYGYTF. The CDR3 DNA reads TGTGCCAGCAGCCCCCGGGACTTCACTAACTATGGCTACACCTTC. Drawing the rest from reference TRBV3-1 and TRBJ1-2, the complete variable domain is DTAVSQTPKYLVTQMGNDKSIKCEQNLGHDTMYWYKQDSKKFLKIMFSYNNKELIINETVPNRFSPKSPDKAHLNLHINSLELGDSAVYFCASSPRDFTNYGYTFGSGTRLTVV.

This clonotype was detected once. The CDR3 bases are TGTGCCAGCAGGTTAAGACCGGGACAGCCCTACGAGCAGTACTTC. Translating it yields CASRLRPGQPYEQYF. This chain uses TRBV12-3 or TRBV12-4 with TRBJ2-7, with 7 bases identical to TRBD1. Trimming cost V 6 bases and J 2 bases; bases outside gene matches: 10. This CDR3 has 15 residues.

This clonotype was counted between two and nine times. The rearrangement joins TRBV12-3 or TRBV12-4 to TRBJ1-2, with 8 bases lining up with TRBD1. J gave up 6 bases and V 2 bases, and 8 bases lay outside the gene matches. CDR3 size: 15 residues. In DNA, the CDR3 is TGTGCCAGCAGTTTATTGCCAGGGGGCGGGGATGGCTACACCTTC. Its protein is CASSLLPGGGDGYTF.

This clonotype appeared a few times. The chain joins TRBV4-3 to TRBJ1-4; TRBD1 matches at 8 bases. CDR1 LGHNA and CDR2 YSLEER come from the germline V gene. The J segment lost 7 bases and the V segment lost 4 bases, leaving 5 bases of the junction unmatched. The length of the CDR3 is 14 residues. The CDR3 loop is CASSLDRETEKLFF. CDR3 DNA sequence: TGCGCCAGCAGCCTGGACAGGGAGACTGAAAAACTGTTTTTT.

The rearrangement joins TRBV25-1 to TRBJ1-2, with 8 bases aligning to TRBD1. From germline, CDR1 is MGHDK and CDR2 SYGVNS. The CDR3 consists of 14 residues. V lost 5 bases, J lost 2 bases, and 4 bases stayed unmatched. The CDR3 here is CASSPWTGNYGYTF. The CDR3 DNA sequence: TGTGCCAGCAGTCCGTGGACAGGGAACTATGGCTACACCTTC.

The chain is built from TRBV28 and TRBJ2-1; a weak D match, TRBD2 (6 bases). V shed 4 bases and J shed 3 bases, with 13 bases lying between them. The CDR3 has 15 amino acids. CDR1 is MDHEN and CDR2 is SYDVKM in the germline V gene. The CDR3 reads CASSSYVGGYNEQFF. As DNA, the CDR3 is TGTGCCAGCAGTTCTTACGTCGGGGGCTACAATGAGCAGTTCTTC.

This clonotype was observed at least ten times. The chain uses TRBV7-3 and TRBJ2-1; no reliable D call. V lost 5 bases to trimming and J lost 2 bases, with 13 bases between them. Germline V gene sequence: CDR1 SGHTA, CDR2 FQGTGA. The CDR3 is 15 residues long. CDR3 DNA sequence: TGTGCCAGCAGCCTCAACTACCAAACCTACAATGAGCAGTTCTTC. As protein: CASSLNYQTYNEQFF.

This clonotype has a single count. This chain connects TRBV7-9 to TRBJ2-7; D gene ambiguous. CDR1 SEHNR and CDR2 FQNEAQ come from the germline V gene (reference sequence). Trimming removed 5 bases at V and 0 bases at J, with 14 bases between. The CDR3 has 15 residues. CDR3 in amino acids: CASSDLWRASYEQYF. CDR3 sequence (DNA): TGTGCCAGCAGCGACCTCTGGCGCGCCTCCTACGAGCAGTACTTC.

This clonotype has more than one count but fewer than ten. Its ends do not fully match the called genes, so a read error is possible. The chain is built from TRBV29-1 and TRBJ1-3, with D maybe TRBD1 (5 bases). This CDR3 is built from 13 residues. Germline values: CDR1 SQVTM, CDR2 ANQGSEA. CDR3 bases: TGCAGCGTTGAAGTATCGGGGGGAAACACCATACATTTT. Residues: CSVEVSGGNTIHF.

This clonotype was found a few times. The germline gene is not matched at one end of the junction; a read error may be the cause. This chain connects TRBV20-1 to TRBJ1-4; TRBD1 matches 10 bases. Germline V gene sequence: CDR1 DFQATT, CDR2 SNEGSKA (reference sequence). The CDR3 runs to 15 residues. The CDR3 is CSARGVPGQGWKLFF. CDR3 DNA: TGTAGTGCTAGAGGAGTCCCGGGACAGGGGTGGAAACTGTTTTTT.

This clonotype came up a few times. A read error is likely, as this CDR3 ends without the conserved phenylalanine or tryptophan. CDR3 nucleotides: TGTGCCAGCAGCTGGGGATTACAGGGCCAACAGCCCCAGCATTAT. It translates to CASSWGLQGQQPQHY. This sequence joins TRBV7-8 and TRBJ1-5; D perhaps matches TRBD1 (6 bases). Germline CDR1 SGHVS, CDR2 FQNEAQ. V was trimmed by 4 bases and J by 7 bases, leaving 17 bases between them. CDR3 length: 15 amino acids.